These 24 T cell receptor beta chains share one sample of origin, sequenced in a study of blood T cell repertoires in COVID-19. This table comes from immunoSEQ multiplex PCR, and its TCRdb copy is limited to in-frame clones, with some not included. This table has about 370,000 clones, approximately 92% appearing once. The sample was PBMCs or T cells enriched from blood (not recorded which). All receptors derive from a man aged 18 to 30 who had recovered from COVID-19.

This clone was recorded a few times. This sequence joins TRBV29-1 and TRBJ2-7; 8 nucleotides line up with TRBD1. Unmatched junction bases numbered 14, after V lost 7 bases and J lost 6 bases. Germline V gene data show CDR1 as SQVTM and CDR2 as ANQGSEA. This CDR3 contains 14 residues. CDR3 sequence (DNA): TGCAGCGCCGGGCCGAGACAGGGGTTGGGCGAGCAGTACTTC. Translation gives CSAGPRQGLGEQYF.

The chain couples TRBV2 to TRBJ2-5; perhaps TRBD1 as D (6 bases). Trimming took off 6 bases at V and 2 bases at J, with 16 bases between the two ends. In germline, CDR1 is SNHLY, CDR2 FYNNEI. CDR3 length: 15 amino acids. CDR3 loop: CASRPDRTTQETQYF. The CDR3 DNA reads TGTGCCAGCAGGCCCGACAGGACAACTCAAGAGACCCAGTACTTC.

The chain joins TRBV4-2 to TRBJ2-6, with D perhaps TRBD1 (6 bases). The CDR3 runs 16 residues. V was cut by 4 bases and J by 2 bases, with 12 bases left in between. Germline V gene lookup returns CDR1 LGHNA and CDR2 YNFKEQ. CDR3 coding DNA: TGTGCCAGCAGCCCTACAGGGCTGGCTGGGGCCAACGTCCTGACTTTC. Protein: CASSPTGLAGANVLTF.

The chain joins TRBV27 to TRBJ1-2; 10 bases match TRBD1. Germline V gene sequence: CDR1 MNHEY, CDR2 SMNVEV (reference sequence). V shed 5 bases and J 8 bases; nucleotides not matched to a gene: 11. CDR3 length equals 15 residues. The DNA for the CDR3 is TGTGCCAGCAGTGATCTCACCGGGACAGGGGAAGGCTACACCTTC. Its protein product is CASSDLTGTGEGYTF.

The chain joins TRBV7-2 to TRBJ2-2; D might be TRBD2 (5 bases). The CDR3 totals 17 residues. The V end was cut by 0 bases, the J end by 4 bases, with 15 bases between. Per the germline V gene, CDR1 is SGHTA and CDR2 is FQGNSA. CDR3 in amino acids: CASSLALGAALTGELFF. Here the CDR3 DNA reads TGTGCCAGCAGCTTAGCGCTTGGAGCGGCTCTCACCGGGGAGCTGTTTTTT.

This chain connects TRBV5-1 to TRBJ2-7; 7 bases match TRBD1. Germline-derived CDR1 and CDR2 are SGHRS and YFSETQ. The CDR3 is 14 amino acids. Trimming took 1 base from V and 5 from J; bases not matched to a gene: 6. The CDR3 coding sequence is TGCGCCAGCAGCTTGAACAGGGGTGGAGACGAGCAGTACTTC. Translating gives CASSLNRGGDEQYF.

The chain links TRBV10-3 to TRBJ1-2; possible D gene TRBD1, 6 bases. Germline V gene sequence: CDR1 ENHRY, CDR2 SYGVKD. Trimming pared 0 bases from V and 4 bases from J, leaving 12 bases between. The CDR3 has 15 amino acids. The CDR3 bases are TGTGCCATCAGTGAGTCCATGACAGGAGGCTATGGCTACACCTTC. Protein product: CAISESMTGGYGYTF.

DNA for the CDR3: TGTGCCAGTACCACCCTAGGACTAGCGGGGGTCCAGTTCTTC. Residues: CASTTLGLAGVQFF. The chain has TRBV27 and TRBJ2-1; TRBD2 matches at 13 bases. V lost 9 bases to trimming and J lost 13 bases; unmatched junction nucleotides: 12. From germline, CDR1 is MNHEY and CDR2 SMNVEV (reference sequence). The CDR3 runs to 14 residues.

The chain couples TRBV5-1 to TRBJ2-5; 7 positions agree with TRBD1. Germline V gene sequence: CDR1 SGHRS, CDR2 YFSETQ. The V segment lost 0 bases and the J segment 3 bases; nucleotides outside the gene matches: 5. The CDR3 is 15 residues long. This CDR3 reads CASSLGVDREETQYF. CDR3 sequence (DNA): TGCGCCAGCAGCTTGGGAGTCGACAGGGAAGAGACCCAGTACTTC.

V is TRBV5-1 and J is TRBJ2-1, with 9 bases that match TRBD2. The germline CDR1 and CDR2 sequences are SGHRS and YFSETQ. This CDR3 is built from 14 residues. V lost 4 bases to trimming and J lost 4 bases; unmatched junction nucleotides: 3. Here the CDR3 DNA reads TGCGCCAGCAGCGGAAGCGGGGGGTACAATGAGCAGTTCTTC. It codes for CASSGSGGYNEQFF.

The chain links TRBV25-1 to TRBJ1-2, with a tentative D call TRBD1 (5 bases). This CDR3 is built from 14 residues. Germline V gene data show CDR1 as MGHDK and CDR2 as SYGVNS. Deletions cut 4 bases from V and 8 bases from J, with 17 bases between. CDR3: CASSGRGTLRGYTF. CDR3 nucleotides: TGTGCCAGCAGTGGACGGGGGACCTTACGGGGCTACACCTTC.

The chain recombines TRBV21-1 with TRBJ1-1. TRBV21-1 is labeled a pseudogene. The CDR3 contains 14 residues. The CDR3 is CASSCGSGDTEAFF. CDR3 in DNA: TGTGCCAGCAGCTGTGGGAGTGGGGACACTGAAGCTTTCTTT.

The chain employs TRBV7-2 and TRBJ2-3, with D possibly matching TRBD2 (5 bases). Per the germline V gene, CDR1 is SGHTA and CDR2 is FQGNSA. The V end was cut by 4 bases, the J end by 8 bases, with 10 bases between. This CDR3 is 12 amino acids long. For the CDR3, the DNA is TGTGCCAGCAGCTGGGAGTCGGGTACGCAGTATTTT. Translation: CASSWESGTQYF.

The rearrangement links TRBV27 to TRBJ1-1; maybe TRBD1 (6 bases). Deletions cut 3 bases from V and 4 bases from J, with 12 bases between. Germline CDR1 reads MNHEY; CDR2 reads SMNVEV (reference sequence). This CDR3 has 14 residues. Here the CDR3 reads CASSFQDRPTEAFF. In DNA form, the CDR3 reads TGTGCCAGCAGTTTCCAAGACAGGCCCACTGAAGCTTTCTTT.

V usage is TRBV19 and J usage is TRBJ2-5; tentatively, D is TRBD1 (6 bases). The ends were cut back, 5 bases at V and 7 bases at J, with 14 bases in the middle. Germline V gene lookup returns CDR1 LNHDA and CDR2 SQIVND (reference sequence). The CDR3 extends over 13 amino acids. The CDR3 sequence is CASSPGTLLTQYF. The CDR3, as DNA: TGTGCCAGTAGTCCCGGGACATTGCTGACCCAGTACTTC.

The chain uses TRBV11-2 and TRBJ2-1; D is uncertain. The CDR3 covers 12 residues. V gave up 3 bases and J gave up 5 bases, with 5 bases separating them. Germline CDR1 reads SGHAT; CDR2 reads FQNNGV. CDR3 nucleotide sequence: TGTGCCAGCAGCTTGAGGAACAATGAGCAGTTCTTC. It codes for CASSLRNNEQFF. Looking up the rest from reference TRBV11-2 and TRBJ2-1 gives the full variable domain: EAGVAQSPRYKIIEKRQSVAFWCNPISGHATLYWYQQILGQGPKLLIQFQNNGVVDDSQLPKDRFSAERLKGVDSTLKIQPAKLEDSAVYLCASSLRNNEQFFGPGTRLTVL.

This clone was picked up one time. The chain recombines TRBV6-5 with TRBJ2-7; 10 bases fit TRBD2. Trimming cost V 6 bases and J 2 bases; bases outside gene matches: 10. The CDR3 has 16 residues. From germline, CDR1 is MNHEY and CDR2 SVGAGI. The CDR3 DNA is TGTGCCAGCAGATACACCAATCTAGCGGGGGCCTACGAGCAGTACTTC. Translation gives CASRYTNLAGAYEQYF.

The chain links TRBV9 to TRBJ2-2; possible D gene TRBD2, 5 bases. Trimming left V 0 bases short and J 7 bases short, with 13 bases between. This CDR3 has 15 amino acids. The germline gives CDR1 SGDLS, CDR2 YYNGEE. CDR3 protein: CASSVESGYSGELFF. The CDR3 region has the DNA TGTGCCAGCAGCGTAGAGTCGGGGTACAGCGGGGAGCTGTTTTTT.

This clone was observed once. This chain uses TRBV4-1 with TRBJ2-5, with 13 positions matching TRBD2. This CDR3 is 17 amino acids long. Trimming removed 1 base from V and 3 bases from J; junction bases left unmatched: 5. The germline V gene has CDR1 MGHRA and CDR2 YSYEKL. DNA of the CDR3: TGCGCCAGCAGCCAAGGTGCCGGACTAGCGGGGGAAGAGACCCAGTACTTC. Encoded protein: CASSQGAGLAGEETQYF.

The rearrangement joins TRBV29-1 to TRBJ1-2, with D perhaps TRBD1 (6 bases). Germline loops: CDR1 SQVTM, CDR2 ANQGSEA. V was trimmed by 6 bases and J by 2 bases, leaving 10 bases between them. The CDR3 spans 12 residues. CDR3 sequence (DNA): TGCAGCGTGGTTCAGGGGAACTATGGCTACACCTTC. Translation gives CSVVQGNYGYTF.

This chain joins TRBV11-2 and TRBJ2-7; 9 nucleotides agree with TRBD2. V shed 5 bases and J 0 bases; nucleotides not matched to a gene: 2. Germline assignment: CDR1 SGHAT and CDR2 FQNNGV. The CDR3 totals 14 residues. CDR3 residues: CASSIAGDSYEQYF. The CDR3 DNA reads TGTGCCAGCAGCATAGCGGGGGACTCCTACGAGCAGTACTTC.

The chain couples TRBV10-1 to TRBJ2-5, with D tentatively TRBD1 (6 bases). The ends were cut back, 5 bases at V and 2 bases at J, with 12 bases in the middle. The germline V gene encodes CDR1 WNHNN and CDR2 SYGVQD (reference sequence). The CDR3 length is 14 residues. The CDR3 loop reads CASSIHDRQETQYF. As DNA, the CDR3 is TGCGCCAGCAGTATCCACGACAGGCAAGAGACCCAGTACTTC.

The chain combines TRBV21-1 with TRBJ2-7; TRBD2 is the table's D call, not checked against the DNA. TRBV21-1 is flagged as a pseudogene. This CDR3 comprises 18 residues. The chain's CDR3 is CASSKTLSRGCQVYEQYF. CDR3 in DNA: TGTGCCAGCAGCAAAACACTTTCGCGGGGATGCCAGGTTTACGAGCAGTACTTC.

The chain's CDR3 is CSVTRYNEQFF. As DNA, the CDR3 is TGCAGCGTTACGCGTTACAATGAGCAGTTCTTC. The chain links TRBV29-1 to TRBJ2-1; D ambiguous. V was shortened by 5 bases and J by 4 bases, with 6 bases between the two germline ends. Germline V gene data show CDR1 as SQVTM and CDR2 as ANQGSEA. This CDR3 spans 11 amino acids.